One sample yielded the 31 T cell receptor beta chains listed below, sequenced in a study of beta chain features in type 1 diabetes. Expressed TCRB transcripts were sequenced, since all the RNA that had been isolated was reverse transcribed. Assay: immunoSEQ multiplex PCR; the TCRdb copy retains only in-frame clones and omits some. The data show around 500,000 clones, with approximately 28% seen just once and around 0.065% held by the top ten. The sequenced sample was naive CD4+ T cells from blood. The source is a man aged 18 to 30 in good health.

The chain employs TRBV28 and TRBJ1-4, with D unclear. Trimming left V 3 bases short and J 8 bases short, with 13 bases between. The CDR3 runs to 14 residues. The germline gives CDR1 MDHEN, CDR2 SYDVKM. The CDR3 DNA reads as TGTGCCAGCAGTTTGCCGGGCCAGAGGGAAAAACTGTTTTTT. This gives the protein CASSLPGQREKLFF.

CDR3 nucleotide sequence: TGTGCCACCAGCAGAGTTGCGGCAGGGGGCGTAGATACGCAGTATTTT. As protein: CATSRVAAGGVDTQYF. The chain carries TRBV15 and TRBJ2-3, with TRBD1 matching over 8 bases. V trimming: 1 base; J trimming: 5 bases; junction bases outside the gene matches: 8. Germline-derived CDR1 and CDR2 are LNHNV and YYDKDF (reference sequence). The CDR3 is 16 amino acids. Supplemented by reference TRBV15 and TRBJ2-3, the full variable domain reads DAMVIQNPRYQVTQFGKPVTLSCSQTLNHNVMYWYQQKSSQAPKLLFHYYDKDFNNEADTPDNFQSRRPNTSFCFLDIRSPGLGDTAMYLCATSRVAAGGVDTQYFGPGTRLTVL.

The rearrangement links TRBV6-6 to TRBJ2-1; no definite D call. CDR1 and CDR2 (germline): MNHNY, SVGAGI (reference sequence). V was shortened by 2 bases and J by 6 bases, with 11 bases between the two germline ends. The length of the CDR3 is 14 residues. The CDR3 here is CASSYQGWGNEQFF. CDR3 sequence (DNA): TGTGCCAGCAGTTACCAAGGGTGGGGCAATGAGCAGTTCTTC.

This clone was seen a few times. The rearrangement joins TRBV2 to TRBJ2-2; the D gene could be TRBD1 or TRBD2 (5 bases each). Germline CDR1 and CDR2: SNHLY and FYNNEI. V was pared by 7 bases and J by 5 bases, with 17 bases between. The CDR3 is 15 residues long. The CDR3 is CASKRGRVVTGELFF. The CDR3 DNA reads TGTGCCAGCAAGAGGGGACGGGTAGTGACCGGGGAGCTGTTTTTT.

A few counts support this clone. The chain combines TRBV7-9 with TRBJ1-5, with D uncertain. Germline V gives CDR1 SEHNR, CDR2 FQNEAQ (reference sequence). This CDR3 comprises 13 residues. The V end was cut by 1 base, the J end by 0 bases, with 1 base between. The CDR3 DNA follows: TGTGCCAGCAGCTTAGATAGCAATCAGCCCCAGCATTTT. It encodes CASSLDSNQPQHF.

The chain is built from TRBV29-1 and TRBJ2-5; no reliable D call. Deletions cut 6 bases from V and 5 bases from J, with 16 bases between. Per the germline V gene, CDR1 is SQVTM and CDR2 is ANQGSEA. The CDR3 length is 13 residues. The CDR3 DNA sequence: TGCAGCGTACCTCAGGCGTACGGGGAGACCCAGTACTTC. This sequence encodes CSVPQAYGETQYF.

This clone was counted a few times. The chain joins TRBV30 to TRBJ2-7, with unresolved D. The CDR3 runs to 11 residues. V lost 5 bases, J lost 3 bases, and 8 bases lay in between. The germline CDR1 and CDR2 sequences are GTSNPN and SVGIG (reference sequence). The CDR3 coding sequence is TGTGCCTGGGTTGACAACTACGAGCAGTACTTC. Translated: CAWVDNYEQYF.

This clone was observed a few times. The chain recombines TRBV5-1 with TRBJ2-1; the D gene is possibly TRBD2 (5 bases). V was clipped by 0 bases and J by 9 bases, with 16 bases between them. The V gene's germline CDR1 is SGHRS and CDR2 YFSETQ. CDR3 length equals 15 residues. CDR3 coding DNA: TGCGCCAGCAGCTTGGACGGAGCCCCTGGGAGTGAGCAGTTCTTC. This sequence encodes CASSLDGAPGSEQFF.

J is TRBJ1-1 and V is TRBV4-1; a weak D match, TRBD1 (6 bases). The CDR3 has 14 amino acids. The V and J ends lost 2 bases and 4 bases respectively, with 11 bases between them. The germline V gene encodes CDR1 MGHRA and CDR2 YSYEKL. The chain's CDR3 is CASSQQGLGTEAFF. The CDR3 nucleotides read TGCGCCAGCAGCCAACAGGGGCTTGGCACTGAAGCTTTCTTT.

The V gene is TRBV15, the J gene TRBJ2-3, with TRBD2 matching over 11 bases. The trim removed 5 bases at V and 2 bases at J, leaving 6 bases unmatched. Germline values: CDR1 LNHNV, CDR2 YYDKDF (reference sequence). The CDR3 has 16 residues. The CDR3 DNA is TGTGCCACCAGCCGACCGGGACTAGCGGTCACAGATACGCAGTATTTT. Translation: CATSRPGLAVTDTQYF.

The chain employs TRBV10-3 and TRBJ2-3, with TRBD2 identical over 7 bases. V shed 8 bases and J 0 bases; nucleotides not matched to a gene: 2. Germline values: CDR1 ENHRY, CDR2 SYGVKD. This CDR3 has 13 residues. The CDR3 is CAIGRGSTDTQYF. The DNA for the CDR3 is TGTGCCATCGGGAGGGGAAGCACAGATACGCAGTATTTT.

This clone was seen a few times. CDR3 sequence (DNA): TGTGCCAGCACCCCTCATGGGGCTTTATACGAGCAGTACTTC. Protein sequence: CASTPHGALYEQYF. The chain is built from TRBV6-6 and TRBJ2-7; D is perhaps TRBD1 (5 bases). The germline V gene has CDR1 MNHNY and CDR2 SVGAGI (reference sequence). Trimming removed 7 bases from V and 4 bases from J, with 17 bases in between. The CDR3 contains 14 residues.

The V and J genes are TRBV30 and TRBJ2-1, with D perhaps matching TRBD2 (5 bases). V dropped 3 bases and J dropped 3 bases, with 6 bases sitting between them. The CDR3 sequence is 12 residues long. Germline V gene sequence: CDR1 GTSNPN, CDR2 SVGIG (reference sequence). The CDR3 here is CAWRDFYNEQFF. CDR3 DNA sequence: TGTGCCTGGAGGGACTTCTACAATGAGCAGTTCTTC.

This chain uses TRBV19 with TRBJ1-2; D unresolved. Germline-derived CDR1 and CDR2 are LNHDA and SQIVND (reference sequence). V was shortened by 7 bases and J by 5 bases, with 11 bases between the two germline ends. This CDR3 region has 12 residues. The CDR3 nucleotides are TGTGCCAGTATATCCCGGAGGTATGGCTACACCTTC. Protein: CASISRRYGYTF.

The chain joins TRBV9 to TRBJ2-3, with D possibly matching TRBD2 (5 bases). Germline V CDR1 and CDR2: SGDLS, YYNGEE. Trimming stripped 0 bases from V and 0 bases from J, with 8 bases between. The CDR3 runs 15 residues. CDR3 coding DNA: TGTGCCAGCAGCGTAGCTGGCGGGAGCACAGATACGCAGTATTTT. It codes for CASSVAGGSTDTQYF.

This clone has just a few counts. The J gene is TRBJ1-5, the V gene TRBV4-1; 10 bases are a match to TRBD1. V was pared by 1 base and J by 4 bases, with 7 bases of the junction left unmatched. Germline assignment: CDR1 MGHRA and CDR2 YSYEKL. CDR3 length: 17 residues. CDR3 loop: CASSQVVTGGLNQPQHF. CDR3 nucleotides: TGCGCCAGCAGCCAAGTAGTGACAGGGGGCCTTAATCAGCCCCAGCATTTT.

As concerns this clone: At the DNA level, this CDR3 is encoded by other sequences in the same sample as well. This chain connects TRBV30 to TRBJ1-1; tentative D call: TRBD1 (5 bases). Germline-derived CDR1 and CDR2 are GTSNPN and SVGIG (reference sequence). The CDR3 spans 14 residues. The V end lost 0 bases, the J end lost 2 bases, and 10 bases lay between the germline ends. DNA of the CDR3: TGTGCCTGGAGTGTAGGGCAGGGCAACACTGAAGCTTTCTTT. Encoded protein: CAWSVGQGNTEAFF.

This chain uses TRBV2 with TRBJ2-3, with D perhaps TRBD2 (5 bases). CDR3 length: 14 amino acids. CDR1 is SNHLY, CDR2 FYNNEI, per germline. Trimming cost V 3 bases and J 2 bases, with 9 bases left between them. CDR3 protein: CASSDWTYTDTQYF. Written as DNA, the CDR3 is TGTGCCAGCAGTGACTGGACTTACACAGATACGCAGTATTTT.

This clone was seen a few times. This rearrangement joins TRBV30 to TRBJ2-5; TRBD1 is a possible D gene (5 bases). The CDR3 runs 15 residues. V was cut by 0 bases and J by 4 bases, with 15 bases left in between. From germline, CDR1 is GTSNPN and CDR2 SVGIG (reference sequence). CDR3 coding DNA: TGTGCCTGGAGTGTACCCCAGGGTCTTCGAGAGACCCAGTACTTC. Translated: CAWSVPQGLRETQYF.

The chain joins TRBV29-1 to TRBJ1-1, with D possibly being TRBD1 (5 bases). This CDR3 is 11 amino acids long. Germline V CDR1 and CDR2: SQVTM, ANQGSEA. V lost 1 base and J 14 bases, leaving 14 bases between the germline ends. The CDR3 bases are TGCAGCGTTGAAGGACAGACAGTTTCCTTCTTT. This codes for CSVEGQTVSFF.

The chain recombines TRBV9 with TRBJ1-2; D gene uncertain. Germline-derived CDR1 and CDR2 are SGDLS and YYNGEE. CDR3 length: 14 residues. V lost 0 bases, J lost 0 bases, and 6 bases lay in between. This chain's CDR3 is CASSVVQANYGYTF. The DNA of the CDR3 is TGTGCCAGCAGCGTAGTCCAAGCTAACTATGGCTACACCTTC.

This CDR3 is CASSLAGELFF. CDR3 in DNA: TGTGCCAGCAGCTTAGCCGGGGAGCTGTTTTTT. This sequence joins TRBV7-9 and TRBJ2-2; D call uncertain. This CDR3 has 11 residues. V was cut by 0 bases and J by 7 bases, with 0 bases left in between. Germline lookup yields CDR1 SEHNR and CDR2 FQNEAQ (reference sequence).

This clone was detected only a few times. This chain uses TRBV29-1 with TRBJ2-5; 9 positions match TRBD1. The DNA end favors TRBJ2-7, so the J call may be wrong. Looked up from germline, CDR1 is SQVTM and CDR2 is ANQGSEA. This CDR3 comprises 13 residues. CDR3 in amino acids: CSVVRDRANEQYF. The CDR3 DNA is TGCAGCGTTGTTCGGGACAGGGCGAACGAGCAGTACTTC.

This chain connects TRBV7-9 to TRBJ2-7, with D unclear. CDR3 length equals 17 residues. Trimming cost V 5 bases and J 1 base, with 21 bases left between them. The germline gives CDR1 SEHNR, CDR2 FQNEAQ (reference sequence). CDR3 in DNA: TGTGCCAGCAGCATTCCCGGACGGCGTGGAGATTCCTACGAGCAGTACTTC. It is translated as CASSIPGRRGDSYEQYF.

This chain links TRBV9 with TRBJ2-5, with 14 nucleotides matching TRBD2. The CDR3 loop spans 17 amino acids. Losses at the gene ends were 0 bases for V and 9 bases for J; bases not matched to a gene: 10. Germline values: CDR1 SGDLS, CDR2 YYNGEE. CDR3 protein: CASSVGLAGGIMEAQYF. CDR3 nucleotide sequence: TGTGCCAGCAGCGTAGGACTAGCGGGAGGGATAATGGAGGCCCAGTACTTC.

The sample holds one count of this clone. The chain has TRBV5-1 and TRBJ2-2; a weak D match, TRBD2 (6 bases). The CDR3 covers 15 residues. The germline V and J ends were trimmed by 4 bases and 2 bases, with 12 bases remaining between them. Looked up from germline, CDR1 is SGHRS and CDR2 is YFSETQ. CDR3 loop: CASSADYLNTGELFF. Written as DNA, the CDR3 is TGCGCCAGCAGCGCGGACTACCTTAACACCGGGGAGCTGTTTTTT.

This chain joins TRBV19 and TRBJ2-1; tentatively, D is TRBD1 (5 bases). Germline V gives CDR1 LNHDA, CDR2 SQIVND (reference sequence). There are 15 residues in the CDR3. V was trimmed by 1 base and J by 2 bases, leaving 9 bases between them. The CDR3 loop is CASSIGGGPYNEQFF. In DNA form, the CDR3 reads TGTGCCAGTAGTATAGGGGGCGGCCCCTACAATGAGCAGTTCTTC.

This chain connects TRBV5-1 to TRBJ2-6, with D unclear. Per germline, CDR1 SGHRS and CDR2 YFSETQ. V was clipped by 0 bases and J by 0 bases, with 4 bases between them. There are 15 residues in the CDR3. The CDR3 here is CASSLVLSGANVLTF. CDR3 DNA: TGCGCCAGCAGCTTGGTCCTCTCTGGGGCCAACGTCCTGACTTTC.

This clone occurred a few times. CDR3 region: CASTYGGEQYF. The CDR3 bases are TGTGCCAGCACCTACGGGGGCGAGCAGTACTTC. This chain joins TRBV25-1 and TRBJ2-7; D is perhaps TRBD2 (6 bases). V was clipped by 7 bases and J by 6 bases, with 10 bases between them. CDR1 and CDR2 (germline): MGHDK, SYGVNS. There are 11 residues in the CDR3.

The table lists this clone with a few counts. CDR3 sequence reads: CATSRDSKNIQYF. DNA for the CDR3: TGTGCCACTTCAAGGGATTCCAAAAACATTCAGTACTTC. The rearrangement joins TRBV6-1 to TRBJ2-4; D not resolved. There are 13 residues in the CDR3. Germline V gene lookup returns CDR1 MNHNS and CDR2 SASEGT. The V end lost 10 bases, the J end lost 2 bases, and 12 bases lay between the germline ends.

Regarding this clone: Distinct nucleotide sequences in the sample also encode this CDR3. In DNA, the CDR3 is TGTGCCTGGAGGGACAGGGGGAACACTGAAGCTTTCTTT. It translates to CAWRDRGNTEAFF. The chain joins TRBV30 to TRBJ1-1; 9 bases map to TRBD1. The J segment lost 1 base and the V segment lost 3 bases, leaving 0 bases of the junction unmatched. CDR3 length: 13 amino acids. Germline values: CDR1 GTSNPN, CDR2 SVGIG (reference sequence).